This TCR beta chain is from a study of cytomegalovirus exposure and HLA in healthy donors. General study findings and limits: In a later analysis, a missense DCLRE1C variant was linked to TCR beta V- and J-gene trimming. Reportedly, diagnosis of cytomegalovirus status by the classifier showed high specificity and sensitivity.

The PCR made use of 60 Vbeta and 13 Jbeta primers. Libraries were prepared by immunoSEQ multiplex PCR; TCRdb keeps only in-frame clonotypes and omits some of them. The sample has some 66,000 clones, more than 70% seen once. Concerning this clone: Its antigen is currently unknown. The junction departs from the called germline gene at one end, perhaps through a read error.

The source is a man aged 35-49 years in good health and CMV-seronegative. The sample was PBMCs.

CDR3 residues: CSSSGYSNEQFF. Written as DNA, the CDR3 is TGTTCCAGCAGCGGATACAGCAATGAGCAGTTCTTC. The chain links TRBV7-9 to TRBJ2-1; D is perhaps TRBD2 (5 bases). Germline V gene data show CDR1 as SEHNR and CDR2 as FQNEAQ (reference sequence). The CDR3 length is 12 residues.